Reported below is one TCR beta chain. Its antigen remains unidentified. The junction departs from germline at one end; a sequencing error may be responsible. These data come from a study of cytomegalovirus exposure and HLA in healthy donors. General observations from the study: In most subjects, TCR beta sequences reportedly gave accurate predictions of HLA-A and HLA-B alleles. The study assumed roughly uniform donor sequencing depth for presence/absence analyses. Later genetic work tied a missense DCLRE1C variant to beta-chain V and J trimming.

13 Jbeta primers and 60 Vbeta primers were used for the PCR. The repertoire was sequenced with immunoSEQ multiplex PCR; TCRdb's copy has only in-frame clones and lacks some. The table records approximately 110,000 clones, about 70% of them present only once. Germline CDR1 and CDR2: SEHNR and FQNEAQ (reference sequence). The CDR3 spans 18 residues. Healthy bone marrow donors supplied every sample. This clonotype was sampled from a woman aged 35 to 49 in good health and CMV-seronegative. The sequenced material came from PBMCs. The V gene is TRBV7-9, the J gene TRBJ2-4, with 7 bases matching TRBD2. CDR3 loop: CASSFRPRGVRAKNSQYF. DNA of the CDR3: TGTGCCAGCAGCTTCCGCCCCCGGGGGGTTAGGGCCAAAAACAGTCAGTACTTC.